A selection of T cell receptor beta chains follows, all from one sample in a study of beta chain features in type 1 diabetes. The assay was immunoSEQ multiplex PCR, and TCRdb's table has in-frame clones only and misses some. The table includes approximately 250,000 clones, about 14% detected once. The sample comprised naive CD4+ T cells from blood. The receptors were gathered from a woman aged 40 to 50 in good health. CDR3s include the opening cysteine and the closing phenylalanine or tryptophan. The D gene is left open where the match is weak. Rows give clone size only sometimes, using once, few, many, or a class for an expanded clone.

D | J | size | V | CDR3 | DNA
TRBD2 | TRBJ2-3 | few | TRBV7-9 | CASSSGTSGEPSTDTQYF | TGTGCCAGCAGCTCAGGGACTAGCGGGGAACCTAGCACAGATACGCAGTATTTT
TRBD1 | TRBJ2-7 | few | TRBV7-9 | CASSQRQGFSYEQYF | TGTGCCAGCAGCCAACGACAGGGTTTCTCCTACGAGCAGTACTTC
. | TRBJ1-4 | . | TRBV7-8 | CASSSAQGRNEKLFF | TGTGCCAGCAGCTCCGCTCAGGGGAGAAATGAAAAACTGTTTTTT
TRBD1 | TRBJ2-7 | few | TRBV7-8 | CASSFGTGGREQYF | TGTGCCAGCAGCTTTGGGACAGGGGGGCGGGAGCAGTACTTC
TRBD1 | TRBJ1-1 | few | TRBV7-9 | CASSPRQGVENTEAFF | TGTGCCAGCAGCCCCCGACAGGGGGTGGAGAACACTGAAGCTTTCTTT
. | TRBJ1-2 | few | TRBV19 | CASSILGDIGYTF | TGTGCCAGTAGTATATTAGGGGACATTGGCTACACCTTC
TRBD2 | TRBJ2-1 | few | TRBV9 | CASSPRIAGGQGNEQFF | TGTGCCAGCAGCCCCCGAATAGCGGGGGGCCAAGGGAATGAGCAGTTCTTC
TRBD1 | TRBJ2-1 | . | TRBV27 | CASRKGTGRNNEQFF | TGTGCCAGCAGAAAAGGGACAGGGAGAAACAATGAGCAGTTCTTC
TRBD2 | TRBJ2-3 | few | TRBV19 | CASRLPSGARGDTQYF | TGTGCCAGTAGGCTTCCTAGCGGGGCGCGGGGGGATACGCAGTATTTT
. | TRBJ2-7 | . | TRBV5-4 | CASSLVTRGADEQYF | TGTGCCAGCAGCTTGGTTACCAGGGGAGCCGACGAGCAGTACTTC
. | TRBJ2-1 | few | TRBV10-3 | CAIRGVSGRFEQFF | TGTGCCATCAGGGGAGTTTCCGGGCGGTTTGAGCAGTTCTTC
TRBD1 | TRBJ1-6 | few | TRBV5-4 | CASSLPIGTGGNSPLHF | TGTGCCAGCAGCCTACCGATAGGGACAGGGGGGAATTCACCCCTCCACTTT
TRBD1 | TRBJ1-1 | few | TRBV6-5 | CASSLIITGEAEAFF | TGTGCCAGCAGTCTAATAATAACAGGGGAAGCTGAAGCTTTCTTT
. | TRBJ1-1 | many | TRBV7-9 | CASTLTSEAFF | TGTGCCAGCACCCTAACTAGTGAAGCTTTCTTT
TRBD2 | TRBJ2-7 | . | TRBV5-1 | CASSWGGSGYEQYF | TGCGCCAGCAGCTGGGGGGGGAGCGGCTACGAGCAGTACTTC
. | TRBJ2-7 | . | TRBV6-5 | CASSYSSLPYEQYF | TGTGCCAGCAGTTACTCGAGCTTACCCTACGAGCAGTACTTC
. | TRBJ1-1 | . | TRBV12-1 | CASSFPIFSTEAFF | TGTGCCAGCAGCTTTCCCATTTTTAGCACTGAAGCTTTCTTT
. | TRBJ2-3 | few | TRBV5-1 | CASSFRGAGEDTQYF | TGCGCCAGCAGCTTCCGGGGGGCTGGGGAAGATACGCAGTATTTT
. | TRBJ2-3 | . | TRBV29-1 | CSVWGLFTDTQYF | TGCAGCGTTTGGGGGCTATTTACAGATACGCAGTATTTT
. | TRBJ2-3 | . | TRBV18 | CASSPRIPEGADTQYF | TGTGCCAGCTCACCACGGATACCCGAGGGCGCCGATACGCAGTATTTT
TRBD1 | TRBJ2-3 | . | TRBV19 | CASSTGQGSYDTQYF | TGTGCCAGTAGTACCGGACAGGGGTCGTACGATACGCAGTATTTT
. | TRBJ1-5 | . | TRBV6-4 | CASSEQSNQPQHF | TGTGCCAGCAGTGAACAGAGCAATCAGCCCCAGCATTTT
. | TRBJ1-2 | . | TRBV6-5 | CASRGPGYGGYTF | TGTGCCAGCAGAGGTCCGGGATACGGGGGCTACACCTTC
TRBD1 | TRBJ2-2 | few | TRBV19 | CASSMTGAGELFF | TGTGCCAGTAGTATGACAGGGGCCGGGGAGCTGTTTTTT
TRBD1 | TRBJ2-2 | . | TRBV18 | CASSQTGQKNTGELFF | TGTGCCAGCTCGCAAACGGGACAGAAGAACACCGGGGAGCTGTTTTTT
. | TRBJ2-5 | . | TRBV18 | CASSPFESSRETQYF | TGTGCCAGCTCACCATTTGAGAGCTCCCGTGAGACCCAGTACTTC
TRBD2 | TRBJ2-3 | . | TRBV7-6 | CASSLDGGGSTDTQYF | TGTGCCAGCAGCTTAGACGGCGGGGGTAGCACAGATACGCAGTATTTT
TRBD1 | TRBJ2-2 | . | TRBV11-2 | CASSVQTGGNTGELFF | TGTGCCAGCAGCGTCCAGACAGGGGGTAACACCGGGGAGCTGTTTTTT
TRBD1 | TRBJ2-1 | few | TRBV7-2 | CASSLASGQGANEQFF | TGTGCCAGCAGCTTAGCGTCAGGACAGGGGGCGAATGAGCAGTTCTTC
TRBD2 | TRBJ2-1 | . | TRBV4-1 | CASSQTTLAGVGNEQFF | TGCGCCAGCAGCCAGACCACACTAGCGGGGGTCGGGAATGAGCAGTTCTTC
. | TRBJ2-2 | few | TRBV7-9 | CASSVQGQTGELFF | TGTGCCAGCAGCGTGCAGGGGCAGACCGGGGAGCTGTTTTTT
. | TRBJ2-5 | few | TRBV5-1 | CASSLVGQAETQYF | TGCGCCAGCAGCTTGGTGGGCCAGGCAGAGACCCAGTACTTC
. | TRBJ2-7 | . | TRBV10-3 | CAITSTTDPYEQYF | TGTGCCATCACAAGTACTACTGATCCCTACGAGCAGTACTTC
. | TRBJ1-1 | . | TRBV5-1 | CASSQDGGNTEAFF | TGCGCCAGCAGCCAGGATGGAGGGAACACTGAAGCTTTCTTT
. | TRBJ2-3 | . | TRBV21-1 | CASSKYGNKAGVREDTQYF | TGTGCCAGCAGCAAATACGGGAACAAGGCGGGGGTCCGGGAAGATACGCAGTATTTT
. | TRBJ2-7 | . | TRBV6-6 | CASSPPGMTEQYF | TGTGCCAGCAGCCCCCCGGGTATGACTGAGCAGTACTTC
TRBD1 | TRBJ2-7 | . | TRBV18 | CASSRGSGQGVYEQYF | TGTGCCAGCTCACGCGGCTCGGGACAGGGGGTCTACGAGCAGTACTTC
TRBD1 | TRBJ1-2 | . | TRBV9 | CASSVDGTGVYGYTF | TGTGCCAGCAGCGTAGATGGGACAGGGGTTTATGGCTACACCTTC
. | TRBJ1-2 | . | TRBV10-3 | CAISEVGAAYGYTF | TGTGCCATCAGTGAAGTAGGGGCGGCCTATGGCTACACCTTC
. | TRBJ2-7 | . | TRBV27 | CASSWADPPTQQYF | TGTGCCAGCAGTTGGGCAGACCCCCCGACGCAACAGTACTTC
TRBD2 | TRBJ2-5 | . | TRBV5-1 | CASSPLGGGYQETQYF | TGCGCCAGCAGCCCCCTCGGGGGGGGTTACCAAGAGACCCAGTACTTC
TRBD1 | TRBJ2-7 | few | TRBV28 | CASRRDRGYEQYF | TGTGCCAGCAGACGGGACAGGGGGTACGAGCAGTACTTC
TRBD1 | TRBJ1-2 | . | TRBV11-2 | CASSSTGAPYGYTF | TGTGCCAGCAGCTCCACAGGGGCCCCGTATGGCTACACCTTC
TRBD1 | TRBJ2-1 | . | TRBV7-6 | CASSSLTGGYNEQFF | TGTGCCAGCAGCTCACTGACAGGGGGCTACAATGAGCAGTTCTTC
. | TRBJ1-6 | . | TRBV7-9 | CASSQWDWTVASPLHF | TGTGCCAGCAGCCAATGGGACTGGACTGTCGCTTCACCCCTCCACTTT
TRBD2 | TRBJ2-5 | . | TRBV5-4 | CASSLALAGGQETQYF | TGTGCCAGCAGCTTGGCTCTAGCGGGGGGACAAGAGACCCAGTACTTC
TRBD2 | TRBJ2-3 | . | TRBV5-1 | CATGTSATDTQYF | TGCGCCACCGGGACTAGCGCCACAGATACGCAGTATTTT
TRBD1 | TRBJ1-2 | . | TRBV7-2 | CASSSAQGGSGYTF | TGTGCCAGCAGCTCCGCGCAGGGGGGTTCTGGCTACACCTTC
TRBD2 | TRBJ2-1 | once | TRBV11-2 | CASSGSGGGSYNEQFF | TGTGCCAGCAGCGGAAGCGGGGGCGGCTCCTACAATGAGCAGTTCTTC